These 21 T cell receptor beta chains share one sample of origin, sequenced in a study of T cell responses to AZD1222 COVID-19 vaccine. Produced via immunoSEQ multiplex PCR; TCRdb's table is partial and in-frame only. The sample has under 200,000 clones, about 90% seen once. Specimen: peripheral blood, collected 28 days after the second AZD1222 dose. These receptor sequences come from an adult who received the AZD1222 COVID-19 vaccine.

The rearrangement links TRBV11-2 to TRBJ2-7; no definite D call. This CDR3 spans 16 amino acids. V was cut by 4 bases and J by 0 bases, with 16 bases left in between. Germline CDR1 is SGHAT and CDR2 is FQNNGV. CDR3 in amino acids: CASSSRTSADSYEQYF. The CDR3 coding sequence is TGTGCCAGCAGCTCCAGGACCAGCGCGGACTCCTACGAGCAGTACTTC.

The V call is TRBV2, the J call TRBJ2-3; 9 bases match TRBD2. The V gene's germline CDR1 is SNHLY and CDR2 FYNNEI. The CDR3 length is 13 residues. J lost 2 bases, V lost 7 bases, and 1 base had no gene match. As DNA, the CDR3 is TGTGCCAGCATAGCGGGGGACACAGATACGCAGTATTTT. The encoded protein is CASIAGDTDTQYF.

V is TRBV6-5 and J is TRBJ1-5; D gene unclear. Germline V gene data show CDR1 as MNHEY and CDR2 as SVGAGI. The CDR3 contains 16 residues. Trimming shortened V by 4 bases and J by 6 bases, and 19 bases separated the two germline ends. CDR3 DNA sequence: TGTGCCAGCAGTTCTCGTTTAACGGGGAAGATTCAGCCCCAGCATTTT. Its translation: CASSSRLTGKIQPQHF.

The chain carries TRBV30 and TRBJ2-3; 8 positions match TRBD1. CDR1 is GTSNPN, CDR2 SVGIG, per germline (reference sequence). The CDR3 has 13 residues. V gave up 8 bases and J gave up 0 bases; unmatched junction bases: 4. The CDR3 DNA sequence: TGTGCCCGGGACAGGAATAGCACAGATACGCAGTATTTT. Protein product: CARDRNSTDTQYF.

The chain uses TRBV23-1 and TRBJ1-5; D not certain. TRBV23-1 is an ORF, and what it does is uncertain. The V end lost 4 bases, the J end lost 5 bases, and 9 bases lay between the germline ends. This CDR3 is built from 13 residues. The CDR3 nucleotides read TGCGCCAGCAGTCGGGCGGACCATCAGCCCCAGCATTTT. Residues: CASSRADHQPQHF.

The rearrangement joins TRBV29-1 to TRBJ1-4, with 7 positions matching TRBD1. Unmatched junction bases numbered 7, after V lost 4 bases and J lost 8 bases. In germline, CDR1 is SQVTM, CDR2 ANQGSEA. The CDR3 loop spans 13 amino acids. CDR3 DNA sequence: TGCAGCGTTGCGACAGGGACTCTCGAAAAACTGTTTTTT. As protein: CSVATGTLEKLFF.

CDR3 nucleotide sequence: TGCGCCAGCAGCCAAGATTGGGCTAGCGGGAGAGGCAGGGAGCAGTACTTC. It translates to CASSQDWASGRGREQYF. This chain joins TRBV4-3 and TRBJ2-7, with 10 bases identical to TRBD2. Germline trimming cut 0 bases from V and 7 bases from J; bases unmatched to any gene: 12. This CDR3 has 17 residues. Per the germline V gene, CDR1 is LGHNA and CDR2 is YSLEER.

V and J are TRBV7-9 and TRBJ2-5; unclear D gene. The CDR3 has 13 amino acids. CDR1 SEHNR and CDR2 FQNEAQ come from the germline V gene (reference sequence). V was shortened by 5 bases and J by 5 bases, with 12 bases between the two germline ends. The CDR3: CASSRSEVETQYF. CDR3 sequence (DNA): TGTGCCAGCAGCCGCTCAGAGGTCGAGACCCAGTACTTC.

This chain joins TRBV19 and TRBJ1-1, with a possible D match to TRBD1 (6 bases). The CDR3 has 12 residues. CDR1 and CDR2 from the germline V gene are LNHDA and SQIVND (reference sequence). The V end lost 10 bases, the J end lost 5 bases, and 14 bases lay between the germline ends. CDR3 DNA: TGTGCCACGATACAGGGAGGGACTGAAGCTTTCTTT. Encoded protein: CATIQGGTEAFF.

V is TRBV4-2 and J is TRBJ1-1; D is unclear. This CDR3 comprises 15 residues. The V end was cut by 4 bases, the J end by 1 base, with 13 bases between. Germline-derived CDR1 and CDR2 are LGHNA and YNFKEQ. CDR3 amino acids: CASSPAHSRNTEAFF. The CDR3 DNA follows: TGTGCCAGCAGCCCAGCTCACAGTCGGAACACTGAAGCTTTCTTT.

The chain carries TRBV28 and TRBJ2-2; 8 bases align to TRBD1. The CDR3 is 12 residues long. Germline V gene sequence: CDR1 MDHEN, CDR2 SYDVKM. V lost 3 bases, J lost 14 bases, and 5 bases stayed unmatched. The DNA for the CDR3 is TGTGCCAGCAGTTTCCAAGACAGGGGACTGTTTTTT. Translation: CASSFQDRGLFF.

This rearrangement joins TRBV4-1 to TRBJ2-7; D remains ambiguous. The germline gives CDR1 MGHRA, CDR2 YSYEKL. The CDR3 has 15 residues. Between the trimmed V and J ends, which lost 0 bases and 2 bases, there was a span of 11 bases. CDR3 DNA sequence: TGCGCCAGCAGCCAAGATACGGGCGGTACCTACGAGCAGTACTTC. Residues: CASSQDTGGTYEQYF.

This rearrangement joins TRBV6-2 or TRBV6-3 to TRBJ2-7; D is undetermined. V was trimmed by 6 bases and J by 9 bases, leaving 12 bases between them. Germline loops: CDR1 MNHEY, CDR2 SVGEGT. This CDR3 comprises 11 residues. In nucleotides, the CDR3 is TGTGCCAGCAGCGACACCCTCCCGCAGTACTTC. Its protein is CASSDTLPQYF.

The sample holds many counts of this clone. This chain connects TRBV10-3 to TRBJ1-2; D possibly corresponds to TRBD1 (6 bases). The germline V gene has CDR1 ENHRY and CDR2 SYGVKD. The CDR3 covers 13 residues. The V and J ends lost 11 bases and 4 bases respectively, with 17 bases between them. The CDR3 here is CAASRGIGYGYTF. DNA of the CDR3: TGTGCCGCGAGCAGGGGAATAGGCTATGGCTACACCTTC.

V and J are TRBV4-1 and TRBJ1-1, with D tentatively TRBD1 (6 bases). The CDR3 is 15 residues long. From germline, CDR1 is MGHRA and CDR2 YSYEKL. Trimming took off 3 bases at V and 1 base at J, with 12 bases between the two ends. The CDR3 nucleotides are TGCGCCAGCAGCCAGCAACCGGACAGGAACACTGAAGCTTTCTTT. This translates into CASSQQPDRNTEAFF.

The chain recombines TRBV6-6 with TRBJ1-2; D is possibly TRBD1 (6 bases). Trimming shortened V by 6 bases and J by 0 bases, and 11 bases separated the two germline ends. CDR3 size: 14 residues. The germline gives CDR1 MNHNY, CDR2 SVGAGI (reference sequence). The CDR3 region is CASSLTGANYGYTF. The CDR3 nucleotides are TGTGCCAGCAGCTTGACAGGAGCTAACTATGGCTACACCTTC.

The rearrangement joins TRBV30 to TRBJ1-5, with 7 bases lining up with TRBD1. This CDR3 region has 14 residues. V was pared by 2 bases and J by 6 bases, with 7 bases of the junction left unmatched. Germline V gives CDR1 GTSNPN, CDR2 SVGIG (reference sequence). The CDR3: CAWSFRQGSQPQHF. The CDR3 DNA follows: TGTGCCTGGAGTTTCCGACAGGGCAGTCAGCCCCAGCATTTT. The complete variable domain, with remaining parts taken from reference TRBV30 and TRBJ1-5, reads SQTIHQWPATLVQPVGSPLSLECTVEGTSNPNLYWYRQAAGRGLQLLFYSVGIGQISSEVPQNLSASRPQDRQFILSSKKLLLSDSGFYLCAWSFRQGSQPQHFGDGTRLSIL.

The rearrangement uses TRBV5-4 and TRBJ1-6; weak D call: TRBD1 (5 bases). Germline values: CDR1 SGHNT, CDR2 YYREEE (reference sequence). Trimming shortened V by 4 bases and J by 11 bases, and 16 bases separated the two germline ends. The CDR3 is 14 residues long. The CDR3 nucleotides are TGTGCCAGCAGCCTCGGGACGAACCGTACACCCCTCCACTTT. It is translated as CASSLGTNRTPLHF. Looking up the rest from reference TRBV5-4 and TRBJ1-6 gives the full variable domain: ETGVTQSPTHLIKTRGQQVTLRCSSQSGHNTVSWYQQALGQGPQFIFQYYREEENGRGNFPPRFSGLQFPNYSSELNVNALELDDSALYLCASSLGTNRTPLHFGNGTRLTVT.

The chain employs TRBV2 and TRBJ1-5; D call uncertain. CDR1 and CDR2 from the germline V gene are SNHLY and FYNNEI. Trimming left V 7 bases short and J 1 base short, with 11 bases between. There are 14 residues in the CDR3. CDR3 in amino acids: CASTETVSNQPQHF. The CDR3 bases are TGTGCCAGCACCGAGACGGTGAGCAATCAGCCCCAGCATTTT. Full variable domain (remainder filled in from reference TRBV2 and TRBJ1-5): EPEVTQTPSHQVTQMGQEVILRCVPISNHLYFYWYRQILGQKVEFLVSFYNNEISEKSEIFDDQFSVERPDGSNFTLKIRSTKLEDSAMYFCASTETVSNQPQHFGDGTRLSIL.

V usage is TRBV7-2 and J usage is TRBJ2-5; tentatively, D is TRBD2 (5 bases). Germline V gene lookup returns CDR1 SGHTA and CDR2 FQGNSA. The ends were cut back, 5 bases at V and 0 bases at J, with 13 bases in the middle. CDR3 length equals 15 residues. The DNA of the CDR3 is TGTGCCAGCAGCCTCGGCGGGCAGTACCAAGAGACCCAGTACTTC. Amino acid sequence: CASSLGGQYQETQYF.

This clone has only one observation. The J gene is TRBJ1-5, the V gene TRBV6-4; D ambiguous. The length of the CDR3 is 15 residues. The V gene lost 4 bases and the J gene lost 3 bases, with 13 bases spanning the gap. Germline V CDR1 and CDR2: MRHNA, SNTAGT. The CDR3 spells CASSGVGSPNQPQHF. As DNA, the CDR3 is TGTGCCAGCAGTGGTGTGGGCAGTCCCAATCAGCCCCAGCATTTT.